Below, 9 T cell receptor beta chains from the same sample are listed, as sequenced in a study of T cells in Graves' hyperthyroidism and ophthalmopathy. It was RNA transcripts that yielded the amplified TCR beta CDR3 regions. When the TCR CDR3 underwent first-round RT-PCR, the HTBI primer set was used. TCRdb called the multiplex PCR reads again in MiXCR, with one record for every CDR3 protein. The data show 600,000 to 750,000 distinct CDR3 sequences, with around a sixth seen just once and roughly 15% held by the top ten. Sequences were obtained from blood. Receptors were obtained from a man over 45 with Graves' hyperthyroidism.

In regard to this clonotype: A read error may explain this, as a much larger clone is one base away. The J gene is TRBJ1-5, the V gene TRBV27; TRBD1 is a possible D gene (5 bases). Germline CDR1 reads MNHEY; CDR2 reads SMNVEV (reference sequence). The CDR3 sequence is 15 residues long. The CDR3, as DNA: TGTGCCAGCAGTTTTGGTAGAGGGGAGAATCAGCCCCGGCATTTT. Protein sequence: CASSFGRGENQPRHF.

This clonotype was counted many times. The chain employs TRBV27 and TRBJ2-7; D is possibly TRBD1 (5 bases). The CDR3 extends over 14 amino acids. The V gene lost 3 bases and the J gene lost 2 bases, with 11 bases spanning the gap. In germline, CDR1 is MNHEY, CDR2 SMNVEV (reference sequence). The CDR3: CASSFSPGPYEQYF. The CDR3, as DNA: TGTGCCAGCAGTTTTTCCCCAGGGCCCTACGAGCAGTACTTC.

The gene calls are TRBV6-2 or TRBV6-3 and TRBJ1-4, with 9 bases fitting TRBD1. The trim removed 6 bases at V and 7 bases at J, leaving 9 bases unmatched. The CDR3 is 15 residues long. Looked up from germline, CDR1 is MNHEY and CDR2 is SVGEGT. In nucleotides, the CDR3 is TGTGCCAGCAGACCCACAGGGGGCGAGAGTGAAAAACTGTTTTTT. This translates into CASRPTGGESEKLFF.

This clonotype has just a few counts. The CDR3 reads CSVVGASIYEQYF. DNA of the CDR3: TGCAGCGTTGTAGGGGCTTCGATCTACGAGCAGTACTTC. The chain employs TRBV29-1 and TRBJ2-7; TRBD1 is a possible D gene (5 bases). CDR3 length: 13 residues. Looked up from germline, CDR1 is SQVTM and CDR2 is ANQGSEA. V lost 4 bases and J 3 bases, leaving 13 bases between the germline ends.

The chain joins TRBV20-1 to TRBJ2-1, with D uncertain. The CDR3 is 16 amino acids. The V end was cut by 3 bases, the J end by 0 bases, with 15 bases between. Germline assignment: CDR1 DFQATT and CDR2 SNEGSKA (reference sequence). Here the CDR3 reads CSASLSRTDSYNEQFF. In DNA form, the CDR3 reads TGCAGTGCTAGCCTGTCCCGGACCGACTCCTACAATGAGCAGTTCTTC.

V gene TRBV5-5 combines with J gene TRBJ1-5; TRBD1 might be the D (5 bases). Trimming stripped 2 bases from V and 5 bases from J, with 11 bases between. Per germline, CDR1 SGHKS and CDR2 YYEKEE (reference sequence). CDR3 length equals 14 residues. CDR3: CASSLKGIDQPQHF. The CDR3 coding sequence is TGTGCCAGCAGCTTAAAGGGGATCGATCAGCCCCAGCATTTT.

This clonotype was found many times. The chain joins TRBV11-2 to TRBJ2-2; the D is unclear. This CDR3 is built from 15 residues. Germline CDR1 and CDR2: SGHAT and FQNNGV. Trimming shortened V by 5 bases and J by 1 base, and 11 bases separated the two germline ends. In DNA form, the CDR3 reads TGTGCCAGCAGCCACCTTCGGAGGAACACCGGGGAGCTGTTTTTT. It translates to CASSHLRRNTGELFF.

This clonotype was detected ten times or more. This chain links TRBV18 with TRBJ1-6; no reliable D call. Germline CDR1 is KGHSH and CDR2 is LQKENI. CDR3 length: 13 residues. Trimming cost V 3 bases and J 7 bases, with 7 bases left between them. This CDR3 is CASSPGRNSPLHF. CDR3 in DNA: TGTGCCAGCTCACCCGGAAGGAATTCACCCCTCCACTTT.

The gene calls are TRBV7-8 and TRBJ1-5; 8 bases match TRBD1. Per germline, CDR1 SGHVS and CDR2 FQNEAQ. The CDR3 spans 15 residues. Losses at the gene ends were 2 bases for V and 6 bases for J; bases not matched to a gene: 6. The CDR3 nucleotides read TGTGCCAGCAGCTTAACAGGGGGAGAGGGTCAGCCCCAGCATTTT. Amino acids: CASSLTGGEGQPQHF.